A selection of T cell receptor beta chains follows, all from one sample in a study of blood T cell repertoires in COVID-19. The method was immunoSEQ multiplex PCR; TCRdb's version includes in-frame clones alone and lacks a portion of them. The table includes roughly 230,000 clones, around 91% detected once. The sample was peripheral blood. These TCRs come from a woman aged 55-69 years with COVID-19, enrolled during active disease. Each CDR3 is given with its conserved first and last residue. A D gene is named only where the DNA matches it firmly. The size entry is marked missing in some rows and otherwise reads once, few, many or a size class.

v_gene	d_gene	abundance	j_gene	CDR3nt	CDR3aa
TRBV7-2	TRBD2	-	TRBJ2-2	TGTGCCAGCAGCCTCGGGGGGATACCCGGGGAGCTGTTTTTT	CASSLGGIPGELFF
TRBV6-5	TRBD1	-	TRBJ1-4	TGTGCCAGCAGTTTGGACAGGGAAGGGAAGAAACTGTTTTTT	CASSLDREGKKLFF
TRBV7-8	-	-	TRBJ1-3	TGTGCCAGCAGCCGGGGGACAACGAGGGCGTGGGGAAACACCATATATTTT	CASSRGTTRAWGNTIYF
TRBV12-3/TRBV12-4	-	-	TRBJ1-5	TGTGCCAGCAGCGGGGGCGGGGGTCAGCCCCAGCATTTT	CASSGGGGQPQHF
TRBV7-9	-	-	TRBJ1-2	TGTGCCAGCAGCCTACAGGGATGGGATGGCTACACCTTC	CASSLQGWDGYTF
TRBV29-1	-	few	TRBJ1-5	TGCAGCGTTGCCCAGGGGTTTGGTCAGCCCCAGCATTTT	CSVAQGFGQPQHF
TRBV6-5	TRBD2	-	TRBJ2-3	TGTGCCAGCAGTTACTCGCAGCGGGGGGGCGCAGATACGCAGTATTTT	CASSYSQRGGADTQYF
TRBV9	-	-	TRBJ1-1	TGTGCCAGCAGCGTAAGCCAGGACACTGAAGCTTTCTTT	CASSVSQDTEAFF
TRBV6-5	TRBD2	-	TRBJ2-1	TGTGCCAGCAGAGCGGGGGGGCTCGGCTATGAGCAGTTCTTC	CASRAGGLGYEQFF
TRBV5-4	-	once	TRBJ2-2	TGTGCCAGCAGCCTCTCTCCCCGAGGGAACACCGGGGAGCTGTTTTTT	CASSLSPRGNTGELFF
TRBV9	-	once	TRBJ2-3	TGTGCCAGCAGCGTTATGGGACTCACCACAGATACGCAGTATTTT	CASSVMGLTTDTQYF
TRBV19	TRBD1	-	TRBJ1-2	TGTGCCAGTAGTGTAACCGGGACAGGGATGGTCGGCTATGGCTACACCTTC	CASSVTGTGMVGYGYTF
TRBV18	-	-	TRBJ2-7	TGTGCCAGCTCCCCAGGCCAGCGCGAGCAGTACTTC	CASSPGQREQYF
TRBV19	-	-	TRBJ2-1	TGTGCCAGTAGTACCTTCAATGAGCAGTTCTTC	CASSTFNEQFF
TRBV6-5	TRBD1	-	TRBJ1-2	TGTGCCAGCAGTTGGGGTGGACAGGGGTGGAGTGGCTACACCTTC	CASSWGGQGWSGYTF
TRBV3-1/TRBV3-2	-	-	TRBJ1-1	TGTGCCAGCAGCGGGGCCTCGACAGGAAACGTAGGGAACACTGAAGCTTTCTTT	CASSGASTGNVGNTEAFF
TRBV15	TRBD1	-	TRBJ1-1	TGTGCCACCAGCAGAACCCGACAGGGAAACACTGAAGCTTTCTTT	CATSRTRQGNTEAFF
TRBV30	-	-	TRBJ1-1	TGTGCCTGGAGTCGAGTCCCGACTGAAGCTTTCTTT	CAWSRVPTEAFF
TRBV7-9	-	-	TRBJ1-6	TGTGCCAGCAGCTTAGAGGACATAGGGAATTCACCCCTCCACTTT	CASSLEDIGNSPLHF
TRBV19	TRBD1	-	TRBJ1-5	TGTGCCAGTAGCCTCAGGGGGCTCAGCAATCAGCCCCAGCATTTT	CASSLRGLSNQPQHF
TRBV5-8	TRBD1	-	TRBJ1-1	TGTGCCAGCAGCGAACAGGGGAAGAACACTGAAGCTTTCTTT	CASSEQGKNTEAFF
TRBV6-6	-	few	TRBJ1-5	TGTGCCAGCAGTCCGGAGGGGGGGCCTTATAGCAATCAGCCCCAGCATTTT	CASSPEGGPYSNQPQHF
TRBV30	-	-	TRBJ1-6	TGTGCCTGGAGGTTAGGGGGTAGTAGGGGTTCACCCCTCCACTTT	CAWRLGGSRGSPLHF
TRBV6-5	-	-	TRBJ2-1	TGTGCCAGCAGTTACCTTTTCGAACAGAACAATGAGCAGTTCTTC	CASSYLFEQNNEQFF
TRBV2	TRBD1	-	TRBJ1-2	TGTGCCAGCACCCGAGGACAGGGGGAAAACTATGGCTACACCTTC	CASTRGQGENYGYTF
TRBV6-2/TRBV6-3	TRBD2	-	TRBJ2-1	TGTGCCAGCAGCATAGCGGGGGGCCCCCCCAATGAGCAGTTCTTC	CASSIAGGPPNEQFF
TRBV5-6	TRBD1	-	TRBJ1-2	TGTGCCAGCAGCGCGGGACAGGGATGGAGAGGCTACACCTTC	CASSAGQGWRGYTF
TRBV2	-	-	TRBJ1-4	TGTGCCAGCAGAGCTAGCCGACTCGGTAATGAAAAACTGTTTTTT	CASRASRLGNEKLFF
TRBV2	-	-	TRBJ2-7	TGTGCCAGCAGTATACAGGGTACCTACGAGCAGTACTTC	CASSIQGTYEQYF
TRBV5-1	TRBD1	-	TRBJ2-3	TGCGCCAGCAGTCCGGGGACAGGTAGGAGAGATACGCAGTATTTT	CASSPGTGRRDTQYF
TRBV10-2	TRBD1	once	TRBJ2-7	TGCGCCAGCAGTGAGGGGACAGGGAGGGTTAGCGAGCAGTACTTC	CASSEGTGRVSEQYF
TRBV3-1/TRBV3-2	-	-	TRBJ1-2	TGTGCCAGCAGCCAAGACAGGATCTATGGCTACACCTTC	CASSQDRIYGYTF
TRBV10-3	TRBD2	-	TRBJ2-2	TGTGCCACCCGGACTAGCGGGGAGACCGGGGAGCTGTTTTTT	CATRTSGETGELFF
TRBV19	TRBD1	-	TRBJ2-1	TGTGCCAGTAGTGCCCGACAGGGGCACACCGATGAGCAGTTCTTC	CASSARQGHTDEQFF
TRBV9	TRBD1	-	TRBJ2-7	TGTGCCAGCAGCGTAGGGACAGGGAAAGTTTACGAGCAGTACTTC	CASSVGTGKVYEQYF
TRBV18	-	-	TRBJ1-1	TGTGCCAGCTCACCACAGTCAGTAACAGTCTTGAACACTGAAGCTTTCTTT	CASSPQSVTVLNTEAFF
TRBV12-3/TRBV12-4	-	-	TRBJ2-3	TGTGCCAGCACAGTTCAGGGCACAGATACGCAGTATTTT	CASTVQGTDTQYF
TRBV18	TRBD1	few	TRBJ1-5	TGTGCCAGCTCACCCGGGACAGGCCATAGCAATCAGCCCCAGCATTTT	CASSPGTGHSNQPQHF
TRBV25-1	-	-	TRBJ1-1	TGTGCCAGCTCGCCCCACAGGTACCACACTGAAGCTTTCTTT	CASSPHRYHTEAFF
TRBV11-2	-	-	TRBJ1-6	TGTGCCAGCAGCTCCCAGGGGCAACTTAATTCACCCCTCCACTTT	CASSSQGQLNSPLHF
TRBV9	TRBD2	-	TRBJ2-2	TGTGCCAGCAGCATCAGGGAGGGCTGGAACACCGGGGAGCTGTTTTTT	CASSIREGWNTGELFF
TRBV14	TRBD1	-	TRBJ2-5	TGTGCCAGCAGCCAAGATTTCAGGGGGTTACAGTACTTC	CASSQDFRGLQYF
TRBV5-1	TRBD2	-	TRBJ2-5	TGCGCCAGCAGGGCGGACTGGGGAGGGGAGACCCAGTACTTC	CASRADWGGETQYF
TRBV7-2	-	-	TRBJ1-2	TGTGCCAGCAGCCCATCAGACAACCATCGGTTTGATAACTATGGCTACACCTTC	CASSPSDNHRFDNYGYTF
TRBV5-5	-	-	TRBJ1-2	TGTGCCAGCAGCCTGACAGTTGACTATGGCTACACCTTC	CASSLTVDYGYTF
TRBV4-1	-	-	TRBJ2-1	TGCGCCAGCAGCCTGAGAGGGCCCAATGAGCAGTTCTTC	CASSLRGPNEQFF
TRBV19	-	-	TRBJ2-1	TGTGCCAGTAGTATCGTGGGGGCGGGTGAGCAGTTCTTC	CASSIVGAGEQFF
TRBV5-1	-	-	TRBJ2-4	TGCGCCAGCAGTTCGGAACAGGGAACCAAAAACATTCAGTACTTC	CASSSEQGTKNIQYF
TRBV4-3	-	-	TRBJ2-7	TGCGCCAGCAGCCAAGATCTTAGGGCAGGGGCCGAGCAGTACTTC	CASSQDLRAGAEQYF
TRBV9	-	-	TRBJ2-7	TGTGCCAGCAGCGACGAGTGGGAAGGGGCCGGTGTCGAGCAGTACTTC	CASSDEWEGAGVEQYF
TRBV10-3	-	-	TRBJ1-2	TGTGCCATCAGTGAATTGACTCGAGCTAATGGCTACACCTTC	CAISELTRANGYTF